This is a list of T cell receptor beta chains from one sample in a study of T-cell reconstitution after alpha-beta-depleted transplantation in children. TCRdb reprocessed the PCR reads via MiXCR and lists one record per CDR3 protein. The sample lists a few hundred thousand distinct CDR3 sequences; around 17% were seen once. The specimen was PBMCs from the stem cell graft donor, collected from the stem cell graft. The receptors originated from a human donor who donated a stem cell graft to a child with acute lymphoblastic leukemia. The CDR3 runs from the conserved cysteine through the conserved F or W. The D gene is left open where the match is weak. The size entry is marked missing in some rows and otherwise reads once, few, many or a size class.

J gene,V gene,D gene,clone size,CDR3 length,CDR3 DNA,CDR3 protein
TRBJ2-3,TRBV19,NA,NA,13,TGTGCCAGTAGTTCCTCCGGTCAAGATACGCAGTATTTT,CASSSSGQDTQYF
TRBJ2-1,TRBV7-2,TRBD2,NA,16,TGTGCCAGCAGCTACTACAGCGGGAGGGCCTACAATGAGCAGTTCTTC,CASSYYSGRAYNEQFF
TRBJ2-3,TRBV9,NA,NA,14,TGTGCCAGCAGCGTAGGACCGGCATTTGATACGCAGTATTTT,CASSVGPAFDTQYF
TRBJ2-7,TRBV5-1,TRBD2,NA,15,TGCGCCAGCAGCTTGGAGTCTAGCGGGAGGTACGAGCAGTACTTC,CASSLESSGRYEQYF
TRBJ2-1,TRBV5-6,NA,few,17,TGTGCCAGCAGCTTGGCCAGGGCGGTCGCGGTACACAATGAGCAGTTCTTC,CASSLARAVAVHNEQFF
TRBJ1-4,TRBV14,NA,few,19,TGTGCCAGCAGGCAGCCAAGCGGAAGGACGGACGGGGGAGGAGAAAAACTGTTTTTT,CASRQPSGRTDGGGEKLFF
TRBJ2-1,TRBV5-1,NA,NA,13,TGCGCCAGCAGCTTGAAGCGGGACAATGAGCAGTTCTTC,CASSLKRDNEQFF
TRBJ2-2,TRBV5-1,TRBD1,few,15,TGCGCCAGCAGCTTGGGACAGGGGGCCACCGGGGAGCTGTTTTTT,CASSLGQGATGELFF
TRBJ1-1,TRBV9,NA,few,14,TGTGCCAGCAGCCCCGCCGGGGGAGGCACTGAAGCTTTCTTT,CASSPAGGGTEAFF
TRBJ2-1,TRBV3-1,TRBD2,many,15,TGTGCCAGCAGCCCAGCGGGAGTAAGGGGCAATGAGCAGTTCTTC,CASSPAGVRGNEQFF
TRBJ2-2,TRBV5-1,TRBD2,NA,18,TGCGCCAGCAGCTTAGGACTAGCGGGAGGACTAGACACCGGGGAGCTGTTTTTT,CASSLGLAGGLDTGELFF
TRBJ2-3,TRBV20-1,TRBD2,few,16,TGCAGTACACAACTTATAGCGGGAGGGTTCACAGATACGCAGTATTTT,CSTQLIAGGFTDTQYF
TRBJ1-1,TRBV20-1,NA,many,11,TGCAGTGGGGAGGGGGAAACTGAAGCTTTCTTT,CSGEGETEAFF
TRBJ1-3,TRBV15,NA,few,15,TGTGCCACCAGCGTGTCCCGAGGCGCTGGAAACACCATATATTTT,CATSVSRGAGNTIYF
TRBJ2-6,TRBV5-1,NA,NA,16,TGCGCCAGCAGCTTGCGAGGATACTCTGGGGCCAACGTCCTGACTTTC,CASSLRGYSGANVLTF
TRBJ2-3,TRBV27,NA,few,15,TGTGCCAGCGTAAAGGGGACATTTAGCACAGATACGCAGTATTTT,CASVKGTFSTDTQYF
TRBJ2-6,TRBV19,TRBD1,few,15,TGTGCCAGTAGTTCACAGGGGGCTGGGGCCAACGTCCTGACTTTC,CASSSQGAGANVLTF
TRBJ2-1,TRBV2,NA,NA,14,TGTGCCAGCAGTGAAGCTAATCAGGGACTCGAGCAGTTCTTC,CASSEANQGLEQFF
TRBJ1-1,TRBV10-3,NA,few,12,TGTGCCATCAGTGATTCCCAACCATTAGCTTTCTTT,CAISDSQPLAFF
TRBJ1-1,TRBV7-8,TRBD1,many,15,TGTGCCAGCAGCTTATTTGGACAGGGCAACACTGAAGCTTTCTTT,CASSLFGQGNTEAFF
TRBJ2-1,TRBV27,NA,few,14,TGTGCCAGCAGTTCAGGATACTCCTACAATGAGCAGTTCTTC,CASSSGYSYNEQFF
TRBJ1-2,TRBV7-2,TRBD1,few,14,TGTGCCAGCAGCTTAAGAACAGGGGATTATGGCTACACCTTC,CASSLRTGDYGYTF
TRBJ2-5,TRBV29-1,NA,NA,12,TGCAGCGTTGAAGGATTACAGGAGACCCAGTACTTC,CSVEGLQETQYF
TRBJ2-2,TRBV27,NA,NA,16,TGTGCCAGCACGGGCCAGGTCGGCTTCGTCACCGGGGAGCTGTTTTTT,CASTGQVGFVTGELFF
TRBJ2-7,TRBV7-2,NA,NA,16,TGTGCCAGCAGCCCTTCCTTAGGCAGCGGAACCTACGAGCAGTACTTC,CASSPSLGSGTYEQYF
TRBJ2-3,TRBV27,NA,NA,15,TGTGCCAGCAGTTTAAGCCCCCTCAGTTCAGATACGCAGTATTTT,CASSLSPLSSDTQYF
TRBJ2-1,TRBV5-1,TRBD2,few,15,TGCGCCAGCAGCTTGTTGTGGGAGGGTTACAATGAGCAGTTCTTC,CASSLLWEGYNEQFF
TRBJ2-5,TRBV7-8,TRBD2,many,15,TGTGCCAGCAGCTTAAGCGGGAGGGCGAGGGAGACCCAGTACTTC,CASSLSGRARETQYF
TRBJ1-2,TRBV5-1,NA,few,14,TGCGCCAGCAGCAGCCGACAGATGCCCTATGGCTACACCTTC,CASSSRQMPYGYTF